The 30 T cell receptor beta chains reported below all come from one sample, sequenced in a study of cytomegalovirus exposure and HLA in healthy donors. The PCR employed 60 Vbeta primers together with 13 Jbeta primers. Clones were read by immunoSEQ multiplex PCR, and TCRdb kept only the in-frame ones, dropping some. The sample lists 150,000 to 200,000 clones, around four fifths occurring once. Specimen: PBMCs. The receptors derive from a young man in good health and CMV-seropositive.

The CDR3 loop is CASREGKGKNTEAFF. Here the CDR3 DNA reads TGCGCCAGCAGGGAAGGCAAGGGGAAGAACACTGAAGCTTTCTTT. V is TRBV10-1 and J is TRBJ1-1, with D tentatively TRBD1 (5 bases). This CDR3 comprises 15 residues. The V gene's germline CDR1 is WNHNN and CDR2 SYGVQD (reference sequence). V was clipped by 6 bases and J by 1 base, with 15 bases between them.

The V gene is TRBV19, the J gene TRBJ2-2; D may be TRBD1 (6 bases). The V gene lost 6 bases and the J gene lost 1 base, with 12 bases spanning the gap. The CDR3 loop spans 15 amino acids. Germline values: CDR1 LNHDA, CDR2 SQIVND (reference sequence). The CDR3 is CASRGVTGNTGELFF. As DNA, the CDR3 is TGTGCCAGTAGAGGGGTGACAGGGAACACCGGGGAGCTGTTTTTT.

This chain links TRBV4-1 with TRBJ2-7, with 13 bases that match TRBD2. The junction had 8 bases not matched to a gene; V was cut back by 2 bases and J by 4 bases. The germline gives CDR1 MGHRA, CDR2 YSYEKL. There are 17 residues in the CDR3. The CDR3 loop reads CASSQIGLAGVQYEQYF. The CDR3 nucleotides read TGCGCCAGCAGCCAAATAGGACTAGCGGGAGTTCAGTACGAGCAGTACTTC.

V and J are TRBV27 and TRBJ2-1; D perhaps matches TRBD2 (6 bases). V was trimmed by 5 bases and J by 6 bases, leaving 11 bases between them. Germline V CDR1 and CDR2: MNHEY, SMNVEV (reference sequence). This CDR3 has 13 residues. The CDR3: CASSQRASNEQFF. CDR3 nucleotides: TGTGCCAGCAGTCAGCGGGCTTCCAATGAGCAGTTCTTC.

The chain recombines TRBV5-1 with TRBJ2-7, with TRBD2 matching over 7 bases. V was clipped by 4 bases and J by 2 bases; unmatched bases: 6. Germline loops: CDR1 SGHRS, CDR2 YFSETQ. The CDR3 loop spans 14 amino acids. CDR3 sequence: CASSPGGWAYEQYF. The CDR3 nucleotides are TGCGCCAGCAGCCCGGGGGGATGGGCCTACGAGCAGTACTTC. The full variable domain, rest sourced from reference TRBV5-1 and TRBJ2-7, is KAGVTQTPRYLIKTRGQQVTLSCSPISGHRSVSWYQQTPGQGLQFLFEYFSETQRNKGNFPGRFSGRQFSNSRSEMNVSTLELGDSALYLCASSPGGWAYEQYFGPGTRLTVT.

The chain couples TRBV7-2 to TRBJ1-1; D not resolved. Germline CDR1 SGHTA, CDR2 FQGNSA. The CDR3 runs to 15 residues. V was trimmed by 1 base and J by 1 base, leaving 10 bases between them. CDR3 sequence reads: CASSLERVTNTEAFF. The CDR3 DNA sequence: TGTGCCAGCAGCTTAGAACGGGTCACGAACACTGAAGCTTTCTTT.

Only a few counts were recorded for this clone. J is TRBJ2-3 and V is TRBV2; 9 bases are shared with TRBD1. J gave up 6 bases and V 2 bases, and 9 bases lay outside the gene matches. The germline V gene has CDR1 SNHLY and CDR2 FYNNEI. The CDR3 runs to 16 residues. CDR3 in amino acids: CASSELGHRGQDTQYF. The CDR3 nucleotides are TGTGCCAGCAGTGAATTGGGTCACAGGGGGCAGGATACGCAGTATTTT.

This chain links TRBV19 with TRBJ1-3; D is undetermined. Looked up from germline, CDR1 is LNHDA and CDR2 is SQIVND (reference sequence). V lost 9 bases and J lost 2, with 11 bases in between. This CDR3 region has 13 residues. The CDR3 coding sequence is TGTGCCAGCACCCCAGTTCCTGGAAACACCATATATTTT. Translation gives CASTPVPGNTIYF. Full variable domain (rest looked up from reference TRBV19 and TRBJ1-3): DGGITQSPKYLFRKEGQNVTLSCEQNLNHDAMYWYRQDPGQGLRLIYYSQIVNDFQKGDIAEGYSVSREKKESFPLTVTSAQKNPTAFYLCASTPVPGNTIYFGEGSWLTVV.

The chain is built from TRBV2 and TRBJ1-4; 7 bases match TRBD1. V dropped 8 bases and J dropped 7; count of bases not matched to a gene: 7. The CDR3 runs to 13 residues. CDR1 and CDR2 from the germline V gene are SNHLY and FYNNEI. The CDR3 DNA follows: TGTGCCAGCCTGGGACAGATTCTTGAAAAACTGTTTTTT. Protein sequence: CASLGQILEKLFF.

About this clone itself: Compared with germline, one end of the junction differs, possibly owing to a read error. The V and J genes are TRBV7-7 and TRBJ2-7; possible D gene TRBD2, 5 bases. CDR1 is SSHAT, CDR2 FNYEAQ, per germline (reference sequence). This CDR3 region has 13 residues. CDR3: CASSLAHRYEQYF. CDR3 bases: TGTGCTAGCAGCTTAGCGCACCGGTACGAGCAGTACTTC.

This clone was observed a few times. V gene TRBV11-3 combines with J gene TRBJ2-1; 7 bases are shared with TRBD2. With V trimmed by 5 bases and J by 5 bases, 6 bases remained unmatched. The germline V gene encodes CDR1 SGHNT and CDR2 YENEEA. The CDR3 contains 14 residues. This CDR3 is CASSRGGGNNEQFF. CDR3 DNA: TGTGCCAGCAGCCGCGGCGGGGGTAACAATGAGCAGTTCTTC. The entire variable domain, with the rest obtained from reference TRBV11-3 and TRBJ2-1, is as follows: EAGVVQSPRYKIIEKKQPVAFWCNPISGHNTLYWYLQNLGQGPELLIRYENEEAVDDSQLPKDRFSAERLKGVDSTLKIQPAELGDSAVYLCASSRGGGNNEQFFGPGTRLTVL.

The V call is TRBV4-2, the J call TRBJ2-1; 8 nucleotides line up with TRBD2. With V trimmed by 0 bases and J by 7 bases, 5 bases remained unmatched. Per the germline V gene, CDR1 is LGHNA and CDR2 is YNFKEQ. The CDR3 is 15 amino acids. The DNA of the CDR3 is TGTGCCAGCAGCCAAGACCGGCGGGAGGATAATGAGCAGTTCTTC. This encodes CASSQDRREDNEQFF.

CDR3 region: CASSQEEGRDTQYF. The CDR3 DNA reads TGCGCCAGCAGCCAAGAGGAGGGGCGAGATACGCAGTATTTT. The chain carries TRBV4-1 and TRBJ2-3; D might be TRBD2 (6 bases). In germline, CDR1 is MGHRA, CDR2 YSYEKL. Trimming took off 0 bases at V and 5 bases at J, with 9 bases between the two ends. The length of the CDR3 is 14 residues.

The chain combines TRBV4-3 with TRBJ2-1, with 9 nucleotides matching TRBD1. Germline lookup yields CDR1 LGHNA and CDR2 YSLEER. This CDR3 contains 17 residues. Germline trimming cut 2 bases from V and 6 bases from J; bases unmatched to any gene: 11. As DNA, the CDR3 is TGCGCCAGCAGCCAAATACCGGGACAGGGCGCTTCCAATGAGCAGTTCTTC. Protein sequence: CASSQIPGQGASNEQFF.

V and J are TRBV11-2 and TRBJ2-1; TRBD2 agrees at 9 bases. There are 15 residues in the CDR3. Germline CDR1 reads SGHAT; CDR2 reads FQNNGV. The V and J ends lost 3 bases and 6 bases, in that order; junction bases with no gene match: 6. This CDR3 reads CASSLTSGAPNEQFF. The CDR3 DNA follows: TGTGCCAGCAGCTTGACTAGCGGAGCGCCCAATGAGCAGTTCTTC.

DNA of the CDR3: TGTGCCAGCAGACCAGGGGGGCCGGCCTCCGCTGATTATGGCTACACCTTC. Translated, it gives CASRPGGPASADYGYTF. The chain couples TRBV6-7 to TRBJ1-2; 7 bases are shared with TRBD1. TRBV6-7 is noted as an ORF with a role that remains uncertain. Germline trimming cut 6 bases from V and 5 bases from J; bases unmatched to any gene: 18. This CDR3 comprises 17 residues.

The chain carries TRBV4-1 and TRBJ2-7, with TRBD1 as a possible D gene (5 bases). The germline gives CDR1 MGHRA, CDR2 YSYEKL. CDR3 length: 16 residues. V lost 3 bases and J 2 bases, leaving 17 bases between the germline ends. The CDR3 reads CASSQIGQGMAYEQYF. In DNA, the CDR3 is TGCGCCAGCAGCCAGATTGGGCAGGGTATGGCCTACGAGCAGTACTTC.

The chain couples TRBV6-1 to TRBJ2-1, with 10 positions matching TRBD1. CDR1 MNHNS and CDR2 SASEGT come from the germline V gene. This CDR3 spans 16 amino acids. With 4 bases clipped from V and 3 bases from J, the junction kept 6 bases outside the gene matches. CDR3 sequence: CASSGTGGADYNEQFF. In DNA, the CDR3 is TGTGCCAGCAGTGGGACAGGGGGGGCAGACTACAATGAGCAGTTCTTC.

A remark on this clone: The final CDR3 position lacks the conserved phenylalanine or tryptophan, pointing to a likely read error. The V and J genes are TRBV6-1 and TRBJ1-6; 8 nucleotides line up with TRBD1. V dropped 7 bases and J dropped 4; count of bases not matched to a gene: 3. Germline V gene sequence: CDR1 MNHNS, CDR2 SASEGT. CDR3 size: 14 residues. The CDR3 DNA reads TGTGCCAGCAACCGGGACAGGTATAATTCACCCCTCCACCTT. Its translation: CASNRDRYNSPLHL.

The CDR3 loop is CASSPGLAVSYEQYF. DNA for the CDR3: TGTGCCAGCAGCCCTGGACTAGCCGTCTCCTACGAGCAGTACTTC. This chain connects TRBV5-4 to TRBJ2-7, with TRBD2 matching over 8 bases. Losses at the gene ends were 4 bases for V and 0 bases for J; bases not matched to a gene: 6. In germline, CDR1 is SGHNT, CDR2 YYREEE (reference sequence). The CDR3 totals 15 residues.

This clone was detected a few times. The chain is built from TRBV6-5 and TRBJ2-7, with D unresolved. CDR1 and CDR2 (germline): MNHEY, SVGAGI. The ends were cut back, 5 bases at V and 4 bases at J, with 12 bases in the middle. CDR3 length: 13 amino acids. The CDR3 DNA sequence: TGTGCCAGCAGTCTTGCTGGAGTTTACGAGCAGTACTTC. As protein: CASSLAGVYEQYF.

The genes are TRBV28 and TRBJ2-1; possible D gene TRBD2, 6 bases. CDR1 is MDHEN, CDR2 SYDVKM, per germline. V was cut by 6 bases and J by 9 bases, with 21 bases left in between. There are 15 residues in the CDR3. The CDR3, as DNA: TGTGCCAGCAGAGGCGGCGGGATAGCGGTGAGTGAGCAGTTCTTC. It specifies CASRGGGIAVSEQFF.

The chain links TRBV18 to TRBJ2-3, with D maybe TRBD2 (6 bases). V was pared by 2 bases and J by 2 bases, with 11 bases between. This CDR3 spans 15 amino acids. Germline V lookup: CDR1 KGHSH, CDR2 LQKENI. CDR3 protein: CASSPIGGYTDTQYF. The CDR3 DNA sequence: TGTGCCAGCTCACCAATTGGGGGGTACACAGATACGCAGTATTTT.

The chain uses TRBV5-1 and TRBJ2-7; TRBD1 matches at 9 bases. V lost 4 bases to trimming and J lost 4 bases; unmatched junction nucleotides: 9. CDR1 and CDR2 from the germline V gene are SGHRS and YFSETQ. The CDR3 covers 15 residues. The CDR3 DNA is TGCGCCAGCAGCCAACAGGGGGCTGGGGGTTACGAGCAGTACTTC. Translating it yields CASSQQGAGGYEQYF.

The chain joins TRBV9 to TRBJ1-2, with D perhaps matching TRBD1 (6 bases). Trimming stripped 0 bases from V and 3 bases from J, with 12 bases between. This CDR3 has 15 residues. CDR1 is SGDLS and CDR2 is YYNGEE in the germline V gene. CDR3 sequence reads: CASSVDKGVDYGYTF. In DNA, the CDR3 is TGTGCCAGCAGCGTAGATAAGGGGGTTGACTATGGCTACACCTTC. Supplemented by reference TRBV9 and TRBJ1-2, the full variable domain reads DSGVTQTPKHLITATGQRVTLRCSPRSGDLSVYWYQQSLDQGLQFLIQYYNGEERAKGNILERFSAQQFPDLHSELNLSSLELGDSALYFCASSVDKGVDYGYTFGSGTRLTVV.

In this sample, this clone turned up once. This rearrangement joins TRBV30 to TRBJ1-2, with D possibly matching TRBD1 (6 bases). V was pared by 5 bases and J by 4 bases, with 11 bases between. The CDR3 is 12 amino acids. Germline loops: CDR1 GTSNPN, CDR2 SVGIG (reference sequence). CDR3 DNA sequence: TGTGCCTGGGGGGGGGCAACCTATGGCTACACCTTC. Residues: CAWGGATYGYTF.

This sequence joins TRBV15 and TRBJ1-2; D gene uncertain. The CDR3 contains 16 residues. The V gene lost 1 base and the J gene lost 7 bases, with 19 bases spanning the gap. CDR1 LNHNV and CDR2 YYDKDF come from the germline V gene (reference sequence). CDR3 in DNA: TGTGCCACCAGCAGAGCCAGGTCCGCCCCTCTTGGTGGCTACACCTTC. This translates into CATSRARSAPLGGYTF. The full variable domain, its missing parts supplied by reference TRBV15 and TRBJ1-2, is DAMVIQNPRYQVTQFGKPVTLSCSQTLNHNVMYWYQQKSSQAPKLLFHYYDKDFNNEADTPDNFQSRRPNTSFCFLDIRSPGLGDTAMYLCATSRARSAPLGGYTFGSGTRLTVV.

The CDR3 sequence: CASSLQGAGGANVLTF. The CDR3 DNA is TGTGCCAGCAGCCTACAGGGGGCTGGGGGGGCCAACGTCCTGACTTTC. This chain uses TRBV27 with TRBJ2-6; 9 nucleotides line up with TRBD1. With V trimmed by 6 bases and J by 4 bases, 7 bases remained unmatched. This CDR3 comprises 16 residues. Per germline, CDR1 MNHEY and CDR2 SMNVEV (reference sequence). The whole variable domain, filled in from reference TRBV27 and TRBJ2-6, reads EAQVTQNPRYLITVTGKKLTVTCSQNMNHEYMSWYRQDPGLGLRQIYYSMNVEVTDKGDVPEGYKVSRKEKRNFPLILESPSPNQTSLYFCASSLQGAGGANVLTFGAGSRLTVL.

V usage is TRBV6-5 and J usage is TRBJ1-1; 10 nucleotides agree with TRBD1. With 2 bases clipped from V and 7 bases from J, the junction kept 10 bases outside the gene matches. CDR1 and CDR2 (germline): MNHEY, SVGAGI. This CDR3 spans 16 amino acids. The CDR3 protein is CASSYLSPGQGYEAFF. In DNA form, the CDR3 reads TGTGCCAGCAGTTACCTCTCTCCGGGACAGGGGTATGAAGCTTTCTTT.

CDR3 nucleotide sequence: TGTGCCAGTCGATGGGACAGGAACACTGAAGCTTTCTTT. Translation: CASRWDRNTEAFF. The chain combines TRBV19 with TRBJ1-1; 7 bases agree with TRBD1. Germline CDR1 LNHDA, CDR2 SQIVND (reference sequence). Trimming removed 8 bases from V and 1 base from J; junction bases left unmatched: 4. The CDR3 totals 13 residues.